This TCR beta chain was identified during a study of cytomegalovirus exposure and HLA in healthy donors. Study background: Some 90 million unique TCRs from HLA-typed donors were held in an early data release. Study findings and constraints: Researchers catalogued about 160 TCR beta chains as cytomegalovirus-associated.

This clone occurred a few times. Its antigen remains unidentified. This CDR3 region has 14 residues. Germline lookup yields CDR1 LNHDA and CDR2 SQIVND (reference sequence). With 5 bases removed from V and 4 bases from J, the gap between germline ends came to 14 bases. Primers included in the PCR were 60 Vbeta and 13 Jbeta primers. Sequenced by immunoSEQ multiplex PCR; TCRdb stores in-frame clones only, minus some. The sample yields some 110,000 clones, roughly three quarters seen once. The sequenced sample consisted of PBMCs. This sequence joins TRBV19 and TRBJ1-1; D remains ambiguous. This TCR was recovered from a woman under 30 in good health and CMV-seropositive. The CDR3 DNA is TGTGCCAGTAGTCCCGCCGGAGTTGGCACTGAAGCTTTCTTT. It specifies CASSPAGVGTEAFF. The variable domain in full, completed from reference TRBV19 and TRBJ1-1, reads DGGITQSPKYLFRKEGQNVTLSCEQNLNHDAMYWYRQDPGQGLRLIYYSQIVNDFQKGDIAEGYSVSREKKESFPLTVTSAQKNPTAFYLCASSPAGVGTEAFFGQGTRLTVV.